The 15 T cell receptor beta chains below were found in one sample sequenced in a study of control samples from healthy donors and cancer patients. Using immunoSEQ multiplex PCR, the repertoire was profiled, and TCRdb retains in-frame clones only, with some absent. Here the sample spans 80,000 or so clones, around 91% being singletons. The sample taken for sequencing was blood. The source of these receptors is a man in his fifties or sixties in good health.

The DNA for the CDR3 is TGTGCCAGCACCGTTTCGACAGATACGCAGTATTTT. Amino acid sequence: CASTVSTDTQYF. The chain combines TRBV6-5 with TRBJ2-3; no definite D call. V was pared by 7 bases and J by 3 bases, with 8 bases between. The CDR3 consists of 12 residues. Per the germline V gene, CDR1 is MNHEY and CDR2 is SVGAGI.

This chain uses TRBV5-6 with TRBJ1-2; D may be TRBD1 (6 bases). Trimming cost V 3 bases and J 8 bases, with 11 bases left between them. Per germline, CDR1 SGHDT and CDR2 YYEEEE. The CDR3 is made up of 12 amino acids. CDR3: CASSSGEWGYTF. CDR3 bases: TGTGCCAGCAGCTCAGGGGAGTGGGGCTACACCTTC.

This clone was observed a single time. The chain links TRBV29-1 to TRBJ1-1; a possible D gene is TRBD1 (5 bases). Germline lookup yields CDR1 SQVTM and CDR2 ANQGSEA. V lost 1 base to trimming and J lost 10 bases, with 7 bases between them. This CDR3 contains 10 residues. The CDR3 loop is CSVEGGRAFF. In nucleotides, the CDR3 is TGCAGCGTTGAAGGGGGGAGAGCTTTCTTT.

J is TRBJ1-1 and V is TRBV12-3 or TRBV12-4, with TRBD1 as a possible D gene (5 bases). The V gene lost 3 bases and the J gene lost 1 base, with 6 bases spanning the gap. CDR3 length: 13 amino acids. CDR3 DNA: TGTGCCAGCAGTTTCGGGACGAACACTGAAGCTTTCTTT. It yields the protein CASSFGTNTEAFF.

The chain recombines TRBV2 with TRBJ1-3, with 8 positions matching TRBD1. Germline assignment: CDR1 SNHLY and CDR2 FYNNEI. This CDR3 has 17 residues. J was trimmed by 0 bases and V by 6 bases; bases with no gene match: 10. DNA of the CDR3: TGTGCCAGCAGCATTATACCGGGACAGGCCTCTGGAAACACCATATATTTT. Translating it yields CASSIIPGQASGNTIYF.

The genes are TRBV30 and TRBJ1-1, with D perhaps matching TRBD1 (5 bases). This CDR3 has 12 residues. In germline, CDR1 is GTSNPN, CDR2 SVGIG (reference sequence). Trimming removed 1 base from V and 5 bases from J, with 8 bases in between. CDR3 loop: CAWSGGVTEAFF. The CDR3 nucleotides are TGTGCCTGGAGTGGAGGGGTAACTGAAGCTTTCTTT.

This clone was observed a single time. This chain joins TRBV2 and TRBJ1-5; 8 positions agree with TRBD1. The CDR3 sequence is 13 residues long. V gave up 7 bases and J gave up 7 bases; unmatched junction bases: 6. Germline CDR1 and CDR2: SNHLY and FYNNEI. In DNA form, the CDR3 reads TGTGCCAGCAAAGACGACAGGGGCCAGCCCCAGCATTTT. This translates into CASKDDRGQPQHF.

The chain is built from TRBV14 and TRBJ1-1; D remains unclear. With 2 bases removed from V and 4 bases from J, the gap between germline ends came to 8 bases. This CDR3 has 13 residues. Germline loops: CDR1 SGHDN, CDR2 FVKESK. CDR3 in DNA: TGTGCCAGCAGCCAATATGGTGTCACTGAAGCTTTCTTT. This gives the protein CASSQYGVTEAFF. The full variable domain, with the rest looked up from reference TRBV14 and TRBJ1-1, is EAGVTQFPSHSVIEKGQTVTLRCDPISGHDNLYWYRRVMGKEIKFLLHFVKESKQDESGMPNNRFLAERTGGTYSTLKVQPAELEDSGVYFCASSQYGVTEAFFGQGTRLTVV.

The genes are TRBV3-1 (or the pseudogene TRBV3-2) and TRBJ2-3; D not certain. The germline V and J ends were trimmed by 1 base and 0 bases, with 8 bases remaining between them. The CDR3 is made up of 15 amino acids. Per the germline V gene, CDR1 is LGHDT and CDR2 is YNNKEL (reference sequence). The chain's CDR3 is CASSQGPASTDTQYF. CDR3 coding DNA: TGTGCCAGCAGCCAAGGGCCAGCTAGCACAGATACGCAGTATTTT.

The chain joins TRBV9 to TRBJ2-3, with D unresolved. CDR1 SGDLS and CDR2 YYNGEE come from the germline V gene. V was cut by 0 bases and J by 2 bases, with 7 bases left in between. CDR3 length: 14 amino acids. The CDR3 here is CASSVDGYTDTQYF. CDR3 coding DNA: TGTGCCAGCAGCGTAGACGGGTACACAGATACGCAGTATTTT.

The rearrangement links TRBV20-1 to TRBJ2-1; no firm D call. V gave up 3 bases and J gave up 9 bases, with 12 bases separating them. The CDR3 sequence is 12 residues long. Looked up from germline, CDR1 is DFQATT and CDR2 is SNEGSKA (reference sequence). DNA of the CDR3: TGCAGTGCTAGTGGGCGTTGGGCTGAGCAGTTCTTC. Translated, it gives CSASGRWAEQFF.

The chain uses TRBV11-2 and TRBJ1-1; a possible D gene is TRBD1 (6 bases). Trimming took 5 bases from V and 1 from J, leaving 14 bases between them. Germline CDR1 and CDR2: SGHAT and FQNNGV. This CDR3 is 15 amino acids long. The CDR3 is CASSPRGTQNTEAFF. The CDR3 DNA reads as TGTGCCAGCAGCCCAAGGGGGACACAGAACACTGAAGCTTTCTTT.

This clone was detected once. The chain is built from TRBV2 and TRBJ2-2, with D possibly being TRBD1 (5 bases). The length of the CDR3 is 17 residues. Germline CDR1 is SNHLY and CDR2 is FYNNEI. The V gene lost 5 bases and the J gene lost 0 bases, with 16 bases spanning the gap. CDR3 nucleotides: TGTGCCAGCAGTTATCAGACAGAATTTTCGAACACCGGGGAGCTGTTTTTT. Translating gives CASSYQTEFSNTGELFF.

The V call is TRBV4-3, the J call TRBJ2-2, with TRBD2 as a possible D gene (6 bases). The V gene's germline CDR1 is LGHNA and CDR2 YSLEER. V lost 3 bases and J 5 bases, leaving 7 bases between the germline ends. This CDR3 has 13 residues. In DNA form, the CDR3 reads TGCGCCAGCAGCCAGGGACTGACCGGGGAGCTGTTTTTT. Amino acids: CASSQGLTGELFF.

The chain is built from TRBV5-1 and TRBJ1-2; D is ambiguous. Germline V gene data show CDR1 as SGHRS and CDR2 as YFSETQ. Trimming pared 1 base from V and 5 bases from J, leaving 9 bases between. This CDR3 contains 13 residues. The CDR3 sequence: CASSLSGGYGYTF. The CDR3 DNA follows: TGCGCCAGCAGCTTGTCGGGAGGATATGGCTACACCTTC.